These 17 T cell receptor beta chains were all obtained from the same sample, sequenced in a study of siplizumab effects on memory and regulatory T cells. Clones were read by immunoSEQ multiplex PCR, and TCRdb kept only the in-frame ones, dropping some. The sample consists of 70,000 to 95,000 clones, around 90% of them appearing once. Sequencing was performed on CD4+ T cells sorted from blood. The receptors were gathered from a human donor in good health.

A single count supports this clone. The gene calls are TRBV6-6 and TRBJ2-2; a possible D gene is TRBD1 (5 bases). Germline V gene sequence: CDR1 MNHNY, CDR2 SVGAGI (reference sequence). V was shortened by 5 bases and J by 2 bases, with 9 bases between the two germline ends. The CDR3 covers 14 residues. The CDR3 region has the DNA TGTGCCAGCAGTACCAGGGTAAACACCGGGGAGCTGTTTTTT. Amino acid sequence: CASSTRVNTGELFF.

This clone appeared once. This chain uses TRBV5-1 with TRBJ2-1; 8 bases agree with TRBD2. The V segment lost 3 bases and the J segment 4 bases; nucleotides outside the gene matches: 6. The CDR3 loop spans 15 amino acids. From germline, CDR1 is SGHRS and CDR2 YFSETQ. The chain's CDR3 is CASSYLAGSYNEQFF. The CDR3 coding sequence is TGCGCCAGCAGCTACCTAGCGGGTTCTTACAATGAGCAGTTCTTC.

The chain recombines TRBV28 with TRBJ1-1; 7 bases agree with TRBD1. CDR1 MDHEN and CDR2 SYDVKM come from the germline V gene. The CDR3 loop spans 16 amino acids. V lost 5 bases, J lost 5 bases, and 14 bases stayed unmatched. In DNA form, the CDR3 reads TGTGCCAGCAGTAGCCCCTTGGCAGGGGGGGCGACTGAAGCTTTCTTT. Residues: CASSSPLAGGATEAFF. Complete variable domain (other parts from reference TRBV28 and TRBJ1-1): DVKVTQSSRYLVKRTGEKVFLECVQDMDHENMFWYRQDPGLGLRLIYFSYDVKMKEKGDIPEGYSVSREKKERFSLILESASTNQTSMYLCASSSPLAGGATEAFFGQGTRLTVV.

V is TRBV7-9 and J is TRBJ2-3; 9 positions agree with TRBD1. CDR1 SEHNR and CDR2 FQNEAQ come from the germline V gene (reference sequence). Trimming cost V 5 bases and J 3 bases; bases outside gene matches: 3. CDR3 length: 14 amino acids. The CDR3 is CASSGTGQTDTQYF. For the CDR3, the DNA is TGTGCCAGCAGCGGGACAGGGCAGACAGATACGCAGTATTTT.

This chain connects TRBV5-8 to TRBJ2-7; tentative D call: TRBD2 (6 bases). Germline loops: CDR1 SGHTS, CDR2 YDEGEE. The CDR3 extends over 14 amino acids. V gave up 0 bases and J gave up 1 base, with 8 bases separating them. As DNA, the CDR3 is TGTGCCAGCAGCTTGGTTCTAGCGTCCTACGAGCAGTACTTC. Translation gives CASSLVLASYEQYF.

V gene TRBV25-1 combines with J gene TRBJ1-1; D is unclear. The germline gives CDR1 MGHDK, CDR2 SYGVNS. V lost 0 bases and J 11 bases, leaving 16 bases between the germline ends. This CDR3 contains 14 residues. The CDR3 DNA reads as TGTGCCAGCAGTGAATATACAGCTTTCGGGAAGGCTTTCTTT. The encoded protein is CASSEYTAFGKAFF.

The CDR3: CASSYQLGNTGELFF. The CDR3 nucleotides read TGTGCCAGCAGTTATCAGTTGGGGAACACCGGGGAGCTGTTTTTT. The J gene is TRBJ2-2, the V gene TRBV6-5; D is uncertain. CDR1 is MNHEY and CDR2 is SVGAGI in the germline V gene. There are 15 residues in the CDR3. V was trimmed by 3 bases and J by 1 base, leaving 9 bases between them.

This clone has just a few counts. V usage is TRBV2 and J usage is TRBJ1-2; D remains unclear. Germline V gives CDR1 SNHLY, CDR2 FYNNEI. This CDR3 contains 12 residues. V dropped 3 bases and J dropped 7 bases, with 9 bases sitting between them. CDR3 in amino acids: CASSEGRFGYTF. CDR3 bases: TGTGCCAGCAGTGAGGGGAGGTTTGGCTACACCTTC.

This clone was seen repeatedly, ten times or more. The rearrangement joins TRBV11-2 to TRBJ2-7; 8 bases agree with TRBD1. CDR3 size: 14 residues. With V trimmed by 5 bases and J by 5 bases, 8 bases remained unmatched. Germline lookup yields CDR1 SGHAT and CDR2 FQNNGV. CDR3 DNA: TGTGCCAGCAGCCCCAGGACAGGGATGGACGAGCAGTACTTC. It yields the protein CASSPRTGMDEQYF.

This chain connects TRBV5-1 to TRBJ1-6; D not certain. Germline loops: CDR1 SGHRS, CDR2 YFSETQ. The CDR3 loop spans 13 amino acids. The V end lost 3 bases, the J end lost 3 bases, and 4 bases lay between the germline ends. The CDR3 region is CASSWDYNSPLHF. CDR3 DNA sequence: TGCGCCAGCAGCTGGGACTATAATTCACCCCTCCACTTT.

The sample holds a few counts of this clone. CDR3 bases: TGTGCCAGCACTAATGTCGCGATTCAGTACAATGAGCAGTTCTTC. Protein: CASTNVAIQYNEQFF. The chain has TRBV11-2 and TRBJ2-1; D ambiguous. The CDR3 totals 15 residues. CDR1 is SGHAT, CDR2 FQNNGV, per germline. Between the trimmed V and J ends, which lost 7 bases and 4 bases, there was a span of 17 bases.

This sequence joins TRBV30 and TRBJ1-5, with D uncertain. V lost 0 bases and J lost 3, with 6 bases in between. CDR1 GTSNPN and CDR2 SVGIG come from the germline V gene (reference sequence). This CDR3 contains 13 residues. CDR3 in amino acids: CAWSVTVNQPQHF. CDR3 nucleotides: TGTGCCTGGAGTGTAACGGTCAATCAGCCCCAGCATTTT.

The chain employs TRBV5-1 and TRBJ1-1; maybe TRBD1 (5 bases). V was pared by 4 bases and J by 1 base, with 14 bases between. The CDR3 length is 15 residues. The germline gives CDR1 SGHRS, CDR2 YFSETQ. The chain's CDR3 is CASSVPGTANTEAFF. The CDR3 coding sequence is TGCGCCAGCAGCGTACCAGGGACGGCGAACACTGAAGCTTTCTTT.

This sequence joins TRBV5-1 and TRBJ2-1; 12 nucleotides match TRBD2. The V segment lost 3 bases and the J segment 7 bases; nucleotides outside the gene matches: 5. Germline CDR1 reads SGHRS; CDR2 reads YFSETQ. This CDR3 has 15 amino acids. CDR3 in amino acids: CASSSLAGGPNEQFF. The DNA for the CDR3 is TGCGCCAGCAGCTCGCTAGCGGGAGGGCCGAATGAGCAGTTCTTC. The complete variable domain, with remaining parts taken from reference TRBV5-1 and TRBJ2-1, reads KAGVTQTPRYLIKTRGQQVTLSCSPISGHRSVSWYQQTPGQGLQFLFEYFSETQRNKGNFPGRFSGRQFSNSRSEMNVSTLELGDSALYLCASSSLAGGPNEQFFGPGTRLTVL.

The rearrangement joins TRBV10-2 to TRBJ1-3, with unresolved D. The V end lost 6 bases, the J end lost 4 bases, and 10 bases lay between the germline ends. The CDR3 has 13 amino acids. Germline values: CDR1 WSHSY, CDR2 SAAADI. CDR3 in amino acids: CASRDLMGNTIYF. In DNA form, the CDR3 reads TGCGCCAGCAGGGACCTGATGGGAAACACCATATATTTT.

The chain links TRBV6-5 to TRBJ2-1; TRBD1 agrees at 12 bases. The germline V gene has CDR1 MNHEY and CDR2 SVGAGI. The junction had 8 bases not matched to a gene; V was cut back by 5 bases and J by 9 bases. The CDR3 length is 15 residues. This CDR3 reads CASSKDPGQGAEQFF. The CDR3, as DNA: TGTGCCAGCAGTAAAGATCCGGGACAGGGGGCTGAGCAGTTCTTC.

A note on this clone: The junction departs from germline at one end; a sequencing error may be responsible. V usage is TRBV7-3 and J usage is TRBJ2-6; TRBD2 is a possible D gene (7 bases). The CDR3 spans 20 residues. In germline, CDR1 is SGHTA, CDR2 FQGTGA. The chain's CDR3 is CASSLTGGTVKISGANVLTF. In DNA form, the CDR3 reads TGTGCCAGCAGCCTAACGGGGGGCACGGTTAAAATCTCTGGGGCCAACGTCCTGACTTTC.